This entry concerns a single T cell receptor (beta chain). Authors' analysis steps: Estimates of nucleated cell counts were drawn from the amplification of reference gene primers. Profiled with immunoSEQ multiplex PCR; TCRdb holds only in-frame clones, not every one. Clonal size and the V and J genes are those of that table, whereas D and trimming came from the DNA. The data hold tens of thousands of clones, with roughly 85% observed a single time. This specimen comes from a study of blood T cell repertoires in COVID-19. Whole-study context: Specimens from acute and convalescent COVID-19 originated in the United States, Italy and Spain. Nucleic acid was either cDNA or gDNA, and it came from T cells, B-cell-depleted T cells, or PBMCs.

This CDR3 has 17 residues. Germline values: CDR1 SGHAT, CDR2 FQNNGV. The ends lost 5 bases at V and 3 bases at J; junction bases unmatched: 10. V gene TRBV11-2 combines with J gene TRBJ2-2; 9 nucleotides line up with TRBD2. The clonotype was recovered from a human donor in a cohort sampled during active COVID-19. Sequenced sample: peripheral blood. Here the CDR3 reads CASSQRRGGPDTGELFF. CDR3 nucleotide sequence: TGTGCCAGCAGCCAACGGCGGGGGGGCCCGGACACCGGGGAGCTGTTTTTT.